What follows are 20 T cell receptor beta chains derived from one specimen sequenced in a study of Ad26.COV2.S vaccination and SARS-CoV-2 variants. As to treatment: some 19 received Ad26.COV2.S at low or high dose, single or two shots; roughly five received placebo; per-sample allocation not given. Following the first vaccine or placebo injection, samples were taken on day 63. Repertoires were generated with immunoSEQ multiplex PCR, while TCRdb's copy carries only in-frame clones and drops some. The sample holds fewer than 800,000 clones, around 92% seen once. Here the sequenced sample was peripheral blood, taken in a trial of Ad26.COV2.S vaccine versus placebo. These receptors came from a person between 18 and 60 years old who received the Ad26.COV2.S COVID-19 vaccine or a placebo.

This clone has just a few counts. V gene TRBV5-1 combines with J gene TRBJ2-7, with 10 bases fitting TRBD1. Trimming took 4 bases from V and 2 from J; bases not matched to a gene: 6. This CDR3 has 15 amino acids. Germline V gene sequence: CDR1 SGHRS, CDR2 YFSETQ. The CDR3 here is CASSNPGQGTYEQYF. CDR3 DNA: TGCGCCAGCAGCAATCCGGGACAGGGGACCTACGAGCAGTACTTC.

J is TRBJ2-7 and V is TRBV12-5; D tentatively fits TRBD1 or TRBD2 (6 bases each). CDR1 LGHNT and CDR2 FRNRAP come from the germline V gene. Trimming stripped 7 bases from V and 6 bases from J, with 13 bases between. The CDR3 contains 12 residues. The CDR3 DNA is TGTGCTAGTGCTTTCGGGGGCAGCGAGCAGTACTTC. This gives the protein CASAFGGSEQYF.

J is TRBJ1-2 and V is TRBV18; possible D gene TRBD1, 5 bases. Looked up from germline, CDR1 is KGHSH and CDR2 is LQKENI. The CDR3 consists of 16 residues. V shed 3 bases and J shed 5 bases, with 19 bases lying between them. The CDR3 loop reads CASSPMVGAMTYGYTF. The DNA of the CDR3 is TGTGCCAGCTCACCGATGGTCGGGGCCATGACGTATGGCTACACCTTC.

The chain links TRBV7-2 to TRBJ2-1, with 10 bases that match TRBD2. This CDR3 spans 14 amino acids. Germline V CDR1 and CDR2: SGHTA, FQGNSA. With V trimmed by 8 bases and J by 7 bases, 8 bases remained unmatched. CDR3 sequence: CASGPSGGRNEQFF. The CDR3 DNA is TGTGCCAGCGGGCCTAGCGGGGGCCGTAATGAGCAGTTCTTC.

Worth noting for this clone: Other DNA variants within this sample encode the same CDR3. The V gene is TRBV20-1, the J gene TRBJ2-3; no definite D call. There are 10 residues in the CDR3. Germline V lookup: CDR1 DFQATT, CDR2 SNEGSKA (reference sequence). Trimming took 6 bases from V and 2 from J, leaving 3 bases between them. CDR3 in DNA: TGCAGTGCCACCACAGATACGCAGTATTTT. Translating it yields CSATTDTQYF.

The CDR3, as DNA: TGTGCCAGCAGCTCCTCGACAGTTGGGGCCAATCAGCCCCAGCATTTT. It encodes CASSSSTVGANQPQHF. This chain links TRBV7-9 with TRBJ1-5, with a possible D match to TRBD1 (5 bases). The CDR3 sequence is 16 residues long. Germline V gene sequence: CDR1 SEHNR, CDR2 FQNEAQ (reference sequence). Trimming removed 4 bases from V and 3 bases from J, with 16 bases in between.

This chain connects TRBV4-1 to TRBJ2-5, with 11 bases matching TRBD2. The V and J ends lost 0 bases and 2 bases, in that order; junction bases with no gene match: 8. From germline, CDR1 is MGHRA and CDR2 YSYEKL. The CDR3 extends over 18 amino acids. The DNA for the CDR3 is TGCGCCAGCAGCCAAGATCGCGGTAGCGGGGGGGGACAAGAGACCCAGTACTTC. This encodes CASSQDRGSGGGQETQYF.

This clone has just a few counts. The V call is TRBV30, the J call TRBJ1-4; a weak D match, TRBD1 (5 bases). V lost 2 bases to trimming and J lost 6 bases, with 16 bases between them. The CDR3 totals 15 residues. Germline V CDR1 and CDR2: GTSNPN, SVGIG (reference sequence). CDR3 nucleotide sequence: TGTGCCTGGAGTCTGGGGGGGAACCGCTATGAAAAACTGTTTTTT. As protein: CAWSLGGNRYEKLFF.

The chain uses TRBV10-2 and TRBJ2-3; D is possibly TRBD1 (7 bases). CDR1 is WSHSY, CDR2 SAAADI, per germline. The CDR3 covers 15 residues. V was cut by 4 bases and J by 5 bases, with 16 bases left in between. In DNA, the CDR3 is TGCGCCAGCAGTGGACAGGGAGGCATGGAAGATACGCAGTATTTT. Translation gives CASSGQGGMEDTQYF.

V and J are TRBV5-1 and TRBJ2-2; the D gene is possibly TRBD1 (5 bases). The V end lost 3 bases, the J end lost 4 bases, and 16 bases lay between the germline ends. The length of the CDR3 is 16 residues. Germline V gene lookup returns CDR1 SGHRS and CDR2 YFSETQ. The CDR3 loop reads CASSSPHRSGTGELFF. The CDR3 DNA follows: TGCGCCAGCAGCTCCCCCCACAGGTCCGGCACCGGGGAGCTGTTTTTT.

The chain has TRBV9 and TRBJ1-4; D gene ambiguous. The CDR3 contains 14 residues. Germline lookup yields CDR1 SGDLS and CDR2 YYNGEE. Between the trimmed V and J ends, which lost 0 bases and 7 bases, there was a span of 10 bases. The CDR3 nucleotides read TGTGCCAGCAGCGTAGGAAGGGTACCTGAAAAACTGTTTTTT. Protein product: CASSVGRVPEKLFF.

The V call is TRBV2, the J call TRBJ1-5; D not resolved. Germline assignment: CDR1 SNHLY and CDR2 FYNNEI. The CDR3 contains 15 residues. V lost 7 bases and J lost 2, with 15 bases in between. As DNA, the CDR3 is TGTGCCAGCACCCCTTCGATTGGGGGCAATCAGCCCCAGCATTTT. Translated, it gives CASTPSIGGNQPQHF.

The V call is TRBV11-3, the J call TRBJ2-1; the match to TRBD2 covers 13 bases. V dropped 5 bases and J dropped 4; count of bases not matched to a gene: 5. This CDR3 contains 16 residues. Germline-derived CDR1 and CDR2 are SGHNT and YENEEA. CDR3: CASSPGLAGEYNEQFF. The CDR3 DNA reads TGTGCCAGCAGCCCCGGACTAGCGGGAGAGTACAATGAGCAGTTCTTC.

This clone has only a few counts. This chain joins TRBV30 and TRBJ2-5, with a tentative D call TRBD2 (5 bases). The CDR3 has 15 amino acids. V lost 0 bases, J lost 2 bases, and 13 bases lay in between. In germline, CDR1 is GTSNPN, CDR2 SVGIG (reference sequence). The CDR3: CAWSVRERRQETQYF. As DNA, the CDR3 is TGTGCCTGGAGTGTACGGGAACGTAGACAAGAGACCCAGTACTTC.

The chain links TRBV5-5 to TRBJ1-1; D ambiguous. This CDR3 comprises 16 residues. Trimming shortened V by 4 bases and J by 0 bases, and 16 bases separated the two germline ends. Germline V gene lookup returns CDR1 SGHKS and CDR2 YYEKEE (reference sequence). CDR3 sequence reads: CASSPPEGNMNTEAFF. The DNA of the CDR3 is TGTGCCAGCAGCCCCCCGGAGGGAAACATGAACACTGAAGCTTTCTTT. Using reference TRBV5-5 and TRBJ1-1 for the parts outside the CDR3, the full variable domain is DAGVTQSPTHLIKTRGQQVTLRCSPISGHKSVSWYQQVLGQGPQFIFQYYEKEERGRGNFPDRFSARQFPNYSSELNVNALLLGDSALYLCASSPPEGNMNTEAFFGQGTRLTVV.

This clone showed up just once. This rearrangement joins TRBV6-5 to TRBJ2-3; 12 bases are a match to TRBD2. Germline V gives CDR1 MNHEY, CDR2 SVGAGI. V lost 6 bases, J lost 3 bases, and 4 bases stayed unmatched. This CDR3 comprises 15 residues. In nucleotides, the CDR3 is TGTGCCAGCAGCCTAGGACTAGCGGGAACAGATACGCAGTATTTT. Translating it yields CASSLGLAGTDTQYF.

CDR3 amino acids: CASSQDISGRGENYGYTF. The CDR3, as DNA: TGTGCCAGCAGCCAAGATATCTCGGGCAGGGGAGAGAACTATGGCTACACCTTC. The V gene is TRBV4-2, the J gene TRBJ1-2, with D possibly being TRBD1 (6 bases). CDR1 and CDR2 from the germline V gene are LGHNA and YNFKEQ. The CDR3 runs to 18 residues. V lost 0 bases to trimming and J lost 2 bases, with 19 bases between them.

This clone was counted once. The V and J genes are TRBV19 and TRBJ2-2; D not certain. There are 13 residues in the CDR3. V was clipped by 7 bases and J by 3 bases, with 9 bases between them. In germline, CDR1 is LNHDA, CDR2 SQIVND (reference sequence). The CDR3 is CASTGVDTGELFF. CDR3 DNA: TGTGCCAGTACTGGGGTCGACACCGGGGAGCTGTTTTTT.

In its sample, this clone was seen once. V and J are TRBV5-1 and TRBJ2-3; 9 nucleotides match TRBD2. The length of the CDR3 is 14 residues. The germline V gene encodes CDR1 SGHRS and CDR2 YFSETQ. V lost 0 bases to trimming and J lost 6 bases; unmatched junction nucleotides: 2. The CDR3 is CASSLGTSEDTQYF. In nucleotides, the CDR3 is TGCGCCAGCAGCTTGGGGACTAGCGAGGATACGCAGTATTTT. Filled out from reference TRBV5-1 and TRBJ2-3, the complete variable domain reads KAGVTQTPRYLIKTRGQQVTLSCSPISGHRSVSWYQQTPGQGLQFLFEYFSETQRNKGNFPGRFSGRQFSNSRSEMNVSTLELGDSALYLCASSLGTSEDTQYFGPGTRLTVL.

The rearrangement joins TRBV10-2 to TRBJ2-2; D possibly corresponds to TRBD2 (6 bases). With 6 bases removed from V and 7 bases from J, the gap between germline ends came to 12 bases. The CDR3 runs to 13 residues. The germline gives CDR1 WSHSY, CDR2 SAAADI. In DNA form, the CDR3 reads TGCGCCAGCAGGACTAGTCTGGGCGGGGAGCTGTTTTTT. This translates into CASRTSLGGELFF.